Listed here is a single TCR beta chain. The antigen is not known. With V trimmed by 0 bases and J by 5 bases, 6 bases remained unmatched. The CDR3 is made up of 15 amino acids. The germline CDR1 and CDR2 sequences are SGHAT and FQNNGV. The table came from immunoSEQ multiplex PCR; TCRdb's copy has only in-frame clones and leaves some out. Of some 170,000 clones listed, about 90% are singletons. This sample is drawn from a study of T cell responses to AZD1222 COVID-19 vaccine. Study observations and caveats: Seropositive status at baseline applied to only five to seven AZD1222 recipients. Regions 160-218 and 743-854 held dominance among vaccine-associated CD4 TCRs, which spanned spike. Reports say nearly half of spike-specific TCRs go after unmutated variant regions.

The rearrangement links TRBV11-2 to TRBJ1-1; 7 bases line up with TRBD1. This TCR was sampled from an adult who received the MenACWY meningococcal vaccine as a control. The input for sequencing was peripheral blood, taken 28 days after the second dose of the MenACWY control vaccine. CDR3 DNA: TGTGCCAGCAGCTTAGATCCAGGGGGAAGGACTGAAGCTTTCTTT. Translated, it gives CASSLDPGGRTEAFF.